This passage covers 31 T cell receptor beta chains from one sample sequenced in a study of CD8 T cells in ankylosing spondylitis. Each CDR3 protein is one row after TCRdb ran MiXCR on the 5' RACE reads. The top ten hold about 29% of the sample, which has 150,000 to 200,000 distinct CDR3 sequences, 11% seen once. Sequencing used blood, either unsorted or a sorted T cell fraction (not recorded which). Every receptor here comes from a male donor with ankylosing spondylitis or in good health (not recorded which).

This clonotype was seen repeatedly, ten times or more. V usage is TRBV6-2 or TRBV6-3 and J usage is TRBJ1-1; D call uncertain. Trimming removed 2 bases at V and 0 bases at J, with 7 bases between. The CDR3 runs to 14 residues. Germline V gene sequence: CDR1 MNHEY, CDR2 SVGEGT. CDR3: CASSYGSVNTEAFF. The CDR3 DNA reads TGTGCCAGCAGTTACGGGTCAGTGAACACTGAAGCTTTCTTT.

This clonotype was found a few times. A much larger clone is a single base away; this may be a read error. The chain joins TRBV20-1 to TRBJ2-4; 8 nucleotides align to TRBD2. Germline V gene sequence: CDR1 DFQATT, CDR2 SNEGSKA (reference sequence). The CDR3 is 15 residues long. CDR3 in amino acids: CSRERENLAKNIQYF. CDR3 coding DNA: TGCTCTAGAGAGCGGGAGAATCTTGCCAAAAACATTCAGTACTTC.

J is TRBJ2-5 and V is TRBV20-1; possibly TRBD2 for D (6 bases). V was pared by 0 bases and J by 4 bases, with 9 bases between. The CDR3 covers 13 residues. The germline CDR1 and CDR2 sequences are DFQATT and SNEGSKA (reference sequence). CDR3 protein: CSARDFSGETQYF. Here the CDR3 DNA reads TGCAGTGCTAGAGATTTTAGCGGAGAGACCCAGTACTTC.

This clonotype was seen many times. The V and J genes are TRBV9 and TRBJ2-7, with 7 bases fitting TRBD1. The CDR3 totals 14 residues. Looked up from germline, CDR1 is SGDLS and CDR2 is YYNGEE. J gave up 4 bases and V 0 bases, and 4 bases lay outside the gene matches. CDR3 DNA: TGTGCCAGCAGCGTAGGACAGGGCCTGTACGAGCAGTACTTC. Its translation is CASSVGQGLYEQYF.

Ten or more counts support this clonotype. This rearrangement joins TRBV29-1 to TRBJ2-7; no reliable D call. This CDR3 is built from 13 residues. Germline CDR1 and CDR2: SQVTM and ANQGSEA. Trimming removed 4 bases from V and 3 bases from J, with 13 bases in between. This CDR3 is CSVGLRNHYEQYF. CDR3 coding DNA: TGCAGCGTTGGTCTGCGGAACCACTACGAGCAGTACTTC.

In its sample, this clonotype was seen many times. This chain links TRBV20-1 with TRBJ1-1; TRBD1 matches at 7 bases. The V segment lost 6 bases and the J segment 6 bases; nucleotides outside the gene matches: 10. Germline V gene data show CDR1 as DFQATT and CDR2 as SNEGSKA (reference sequence). The CDR3 consists of 13 residues. For the CDR3, the DNA is TGCAGTGCGGTGAGAACAGGGGTCTCTGAAGCTTTCTTT. It specifies CSAVRTGVSEAFF.

This clonotype was seen ten or more times. V is TRBV20-1 and J is TRBJ2-7; D might be TRBD1 (5 bases). The V end lost 1 base, the J end lost 0 bases, and 7 bases lay between the germline ends. The germline gives CDR1 DFQATT, CDR2 SNEGSKA (reference sequence). The CDR3 extends over 13 amino acids. This CDR3 reads CSARGDSSYEQYF. The DNA of the CDR3 is TGCAGTGCTAGAGGAGACAGCTCCTACGAGCAGTACTTC.

This clonotype was detected many times. In DNA, the CDR3 is TGCGCCAGCAGCCAAGGAGCGGGAGGACCGCAGTACTTC. Its protein is CASSQGAGGPQYF. V and J are TRBV4-1 and TRBJ2-7; TRBD2 agrees at 9 bases. The CDR3 covers 13 residues. J gave up 9 bases and V 1 base, and 4 bases lay outside the gene matches. Germline loops: CDR1 MGHRA, CDR2 YSYEKL.

The chain joins TRBV7-9 to TRBJ2-2, with D unresolved. Germline values: CDR1 SEHNR, CDR2 FQNEAQ (reference sequence). The CDR3 contains 14 residues. Trimming stripped 7 bases from V and 5 bases from J, with 14 bases between. CDR3 sequence reads: CASTSLSFTGELFF. The CDR3 bases are TGTGCCAGCACCTCCCTGTCCTTTACCGGGGAGCTGTTTTTT. The full variable domain, in which reference TRBV7-9 and TRBJ2-2 provide the parts outside the CDR3, is DTGVSQNPRHKITKRGQNVTFRCDPISEHNRLYWYRQTLGQGPEFLTYFQNEAQLEKSRLLSDRFSAERPKGSFSTLEIQRTEQGDSAMYLCASTSLSFTGELFFGEGSRLTVL.

This clonotype showed up just a few times. The rearrangement links TRBV29-1 to TRBJ2-2; D is possibly TRBD2 (6 bases). The germline CDR1 and CDR2 sequences are SQVTM and ANQGSEA. The V end was cut by 8 bases, the J end by 0 bases, with 10 bases between. This CDR3 has 13 amino acids. DNA of the CDR3: TGCAGCTGGGGGGAAGCGAACACCGGGGAGCTGTTTTTT. Translated: CSWGEANTGELFF.

Ten or more counts support this clonotype. The chain combines TRBV9 with TRBJ2-7; 8 bases align to TRBD1. The germline V gene has CDR1 SGDLS and CDR2 YYNGEE. V trimming: 0 bases; J trimming: 5 bases; junction bases outside the gene matches: 10. CDR3 size: 16 residues. CDR3 region: CASSVAGQGLRNEQYF. In DNA, the CDR3 is TGTGCCAGCAGCGTAGCTGGACAGGGATTGAGGAACGAGCAGTACTTC. Using reference TRBV9 and TRBJ2-7 for the parts outside the CDR3, the full variable domain is DSGVTQTPKHLITATGQRVTLRCSPRSGDLSVYWYQQSLDQGLQFLIQYYNGEERAKGNILERFSAQQFPDLHSELNLSSLELGDSALYFCASSVAGQGLRNEQYFGPGTRLTVT.

The gene calls are TRBV11-2 and TRBJ2-7; D may be TRBD2 (6 bases). This CDR3 has 17 residues. Germline CDR1 SGHAT, CDR2 FQNNGV. Deletions cut 1 base from V and 4 bases from J, with 20 bases between. CDR3 loop: CASSLGGYARLDYEQYF. The DNA of the CDR3 is TGTGCCAGCAGCTTAGGGGGATATGCGAGACTAGATTACGAGCAGTACTTC.

This clonotype was observed at least ten times. This chain connects TRBV24-1 to TRBJ2-6; D is perhaps TRBD1 or TRBD2 (5 bases each). V lost 2 bases and J lost 0, with 13 bases in between. The CDR3 loop spans 18 amino acids. Per germline, CDR1 KGHDR and CDR2 SFDVKD. The CDR3 nucleotides are TGTGCCACCAGTGATTCCCCAGGGACCTACTCTGGGGCCAACGTCCTGACTTTC. This gives the protein CATSDSPGTYSGANVLTF.

This clonotype appeared a few times. This chain joins TRBV20-1 and TRBJ1-6; the D is unclear. Germline CDR1 DFQATT, CDR2 SNEGSKA (reference sequence). The V end was cut by 4 bases, the J end by 10 bases, with 11 bases between. CDR3 size: 12 residues. The CDR3 sequence is CSATGSGSPLHF. CDR3 bases: TGCAGTGCTACCGGGTCGGGATCACCCCTCCACTTT.

There are many counts of this clonotype. The V and J genes are TRBV5-5 and TRBJ1-2, with 8 bases that match TRBD1. With V trimmed by 5 bases and J by 0 bases, 3 bases remained unmatched. The germline CDR1 and CDR2 sequences are SGHKS and YYEKEE (reference sequence). The CDR3 covers 14 residues. As DNA, the CDR3 is TGTGCCAGCAGGATGGGACAGGCTAACTATGGCTACACCTTC. It specifies CASRMGQANYGYTF.

This clonotype was detected ten times or more. The chain couples TRBV19 to TRBJ1-5; no clear D gene. The germline V gene has CDR1 LNHDA and CDR2 SQIVND (reference sequence). Trimming shortened V by 3 bases and J by 7 bases, and 13 bases separated the two germline ends. The CDR3 totals 14 residues. The CDR3 spells CASSIDRVSQPQHF. CDR3 nucleotide sequence: TGTGCCAGTAGTATTGATAGGGTATCCCAGCCCCAGCATTTT.

This clonotype was seen ten or more times. This rearrangement joins TRBV20-1 to TRBJ1-6; D perhaps matches TRBD1 (5 bases). Looked up from germline, CDR1 is DFQATT and CDR2 is SNEGSKA (reference sequence). CDR3 length equals 15 residues. V was clipped by 1 base and J by 6 bases, with 13 bases between them. The CDR3 loop reads CSARGIAGTNSPLHF. The CDR3 coding sequence is TGCAGTGCTAGAGGCATTGCAGGGACTAATTCACCCCTCCACTTT.

This clonotype was seen repeatedly, ten times or more. This rearrangement joins TRBV6-5 to TRBJ1-1; D may be TRBD1 (6 bases). The V end was cut by 7 bases, the J end by 5 bases, with 20 bases between. The germline V gene encodes CDR1 MNHEY and CDR2 SVGAGI. The CDR3 runs to 15 residues. The CDR3 here is CASNLQGTSATEAFF. In DNA form, the CDR3 reads TGTGCCAGCAACTTACAGGGCACTTCTGCTACTGAAGCTTTCTTT.

At least ten counts were recorded for this clonotype. The genes are TRBV5-1 and TRBJ2-7; D is perhaps TRBD1 (5 bases). V dropped 0 bases and J dropped 2 bases, with 18 bases sitting between them. The CDR3 is 17 amino acids. Germline V gene lookup returns CDR1 SGHRS and CDR2 YFSETQ. The CDR3 DNA sequence: TGCGCCAGCAGCTTGGCCCGGCTAGACAGACTTACCTACGAGCAGTACTTC. The encoded protein is CASSLARLDRLTYEQYF.

V usage is TRBV4-3 and J usage is TRBJ2-7; D may be TRBD1 (5 bases). V was shortened by 0 bases and J by 2 bases, with 11 bases between the two germline ends. There are 15 residues in the CDR3. Germline V gene sequence: CDR1 LGHNA, CDR2 YSLEER. This CDR3 is CASSQDTGLPYEQYF. CDR3 DNA sequence: TGCGCCAGCAGCCAAGACACAGGTCTACCCTACGAGCAGTACTTC.

This clonotype was seen ten or more times. CDR3 DNA: TGTGCCACCAGTGACTCCGCTAGCGGGGTAACAGATACGCAGTATTTT. This translates into CATSDSASGVTDTQYF. The chain uses TRBV24-1 and TRBJ2-3; 9 nucleotides align to TRBD2. V shed 4 bases, J shed 3 bases, and the junction held 7 bases outside the gene matches. The CDR3 contains 16 residues. Germline V gives CDR1 KGHDR, CDR2 SFDVKD.

Many counts were recorded for this clonotype. The V gene is TRBV20-1, the J gene TRBJ2-2; TRBD2 might be the D (6 bases). The CDR3 is 13 residues long. Germline loops: CDR1 DFQATT, CDR2 SNEGSKA (reference sequence). Deletions cut 5 bases from V and 6 bases from J, with 13 bases between. The CDR3 loop reads CSAGGLQPGELFF. The DNA of the CDR3 is TGCAGTGCTGGGGGACTCCAGCCCGGGGAGCTGTTTTTT.

This clonotype was counted many times. The V gene is TRBV15, the J gene TRBJ2-5; D is perhaps TRBD1 or TRBD2 (6 bases each). Germline V gene sequence: CDR1 LNHNV, CDR2 YYDKDF (reference sequence). The CDR3 extends over 14 amino acids. Between the trimmed V and J ends, which lost 4 bases and 7 bases, there was a span of 16 bases. The CDR3 spells CATSTQRGAGTQYF. The CDR3 DNA follows: TGTGCCACCAGCACCCAGAGGGGGGCGGGGACCCAGTACTTC.

This clonotype was counted only a few times. The chain joins TRBV15 to TRBJ2-3; 9 positions match TRBD1. The CDR3 totals 17 residues. Germline CDR1 LNHNV, CDR2 YYDKDF (reference sequence). J gave up 0 bases and V 0 bases, and 4 bases lay outside the gene matches. The CDR3 here is CATSRELGTGSTDTQYF. For the CDR3, the DNA is TGTGCCACCAGCAGAGAGTTAGGGACAGGGAGCACAGATACGCAGTATTTT.

This clonotype was seen many times. The genes are TRBV29-1 and TRBJ2-3; D may be TRBD1 (5 bases). Germline assignment: CDR1 SQVTM and CDR2 ANQGSEA. V was trimmed by 5 bases and J by 1 base, leaving 10 bases between them. This CDR3 has 13 amino acids. The CDR3 coding sequence is TGCAGCGTTTGCCCACAGGGCACAGATACGCAGTATTTT. Its protein product is CSVCPQGTDTQYF.

CDR3 region: CSATSRQVRADGQFF. The CDR3 DNA reads as TGCAGTGCTACATCCCGACAGGTCCGGGCGGATGGGCAGTTCTTC. This chain joins TRBV20-1 and TRBJ2-1; a possible D gene is TRBD1 (6 bases). Per germline, CDR1 DFQATT and CDR2 SNEGSKA (reference sequence). The CDR3 runs 15 residues. V gave up 4 bases and J gave up 12 bases, with 25 bases separating them.

This rearrangement joins TRBV3-1 to TRBJ1-2, with 7 nucleotides matching TRBD1. This CDR3 comprises 15 residues. The V gene end was trimmed by 4 bases and the J gene end by 4 bases; junction bases not matched to a gene: 9. The germline V gene has CDR1 LGHDT and CDR2 YNNKEL (reference sequence). CDR3 residues: CASSPRQGSSYGYTF. DNA for the CDR3: TGTGCCAGCAGCCCACGACAGGGTTCGTCCTATGGCTACACCTTC.

The V gene is TRBV7-2, the J gene TRBJ2-7; D unresolved. The CDR3 has 16 amino acids. Between the trimmed V and J ends, which lost 2 bases and 5 bases, there was a span of 19 bases. Germline assignment: CDR1 SGHTA and CDR2 FQGNSA. DNA for the CDR3: TGTGCCAGCAGCTTATCCCTTTCCCAGGACCCCCACGAGCAGTACTTC. Translation gives CASSLSLSQDPHEQYF.

In this sample, this clonotype turned up many times. Here the CDR3 reads CASDLTGTRKDEQFF. CDR3 nucleotides: TGTGCCAGTGACCTGACCGGGACTAGAAAAGATGAGCAGTTCTTC. The chain couples TRBV6-7 to TRBJ2-1, with TRBD2 matching 8 bases. TRBV6-7 is treated as an ORF (open reading frame) with a function not yet certain. V shed 9 bases and J 8 bases; nucleotides not matched to a gene: 15. The CDR3 consists of 15 residues.

This clonotype was seen many times. DNA for the CDR3: TGTGCCAGCAGCCAAGATGCTAGCGGAGACGGGGCCCAGTATTTT. It encodes CASSQDASGDGAQYF. The chain carries TRBV3-1 and TRBJ2-3; 7 positions agree with TRBD2. The J segment lost 12 bases and the V segment lost 0 bases, leaving 12 bases of the junction unmatched. Germline loops: CDR1 LGHDT, CDR2 YNNKEL (reference sequence). The CDR3 length is 15 residues.

V is TRBV12-3 or TRBV12-4 and J is TRBJ2-2; D uncertain. This CDR3 has 14 residues. V was clipped by 1 base and J by 4 bases, with 7 bases between them. The DNA for the CDR3 is TGTGCCAGCAGTTTAGACAGTTTCACCGGGGAGCTGTTTTTT. It yields the protein CASSLDSFTGELFF.